Listed below are T cell receptor beta chains from one sample, sequenced in a study of Ad26.COV2.S vaccination and SARS-CoV-2 variants. Using immunoSEQ multiplex PCR, the repertoire was profiled, and TCRdb retains in-frame clones only, with some absent. The sample has some 390,000 clones; 89% are singletons. Sample: peripheral blood, taken in a trial of Ad26.COV2.S vaccine versus placebo. These receptors were obtained from a person between 18 and 59 years old who received the Ad26.COV2.S COVID-19 vaccine or a placebo. CDR3s include the opening cysteine and the closing phenylalanine or tryptophan. The D gene is left open where the match is weak. Expanded clones get a size class; other rows say once, few or many, or leave the size out.

>TRBV7-2|NA|14|TRBD2|TRBJ2-1
TGTGCCAGCAGCCCGGGACTAGCGGAAAATGAGCAGTTCTTC
CASSPGLAENEQFF
>TRBV30|NA|14|NA|TRBJ1-5
TGTGCCTGGGGAAGAGGATATAGCAATCAGCCCCAGCATTTT
CAWGRGYSNQPQHF
>TRBV13|NA|18|TRBD2|TRBJ2-1
TGTGCCAGCAGTGGGGGCCTTGGAGGTAGCGGGAGATTCGGTGAGCAGTTCTTC
CASSGGLGGSGRFGEQFF
>TRBV6-2/TRBV6-3|NA|14|NA|TRBJ2-5
TGTGCCAGCAGTTACTCCACTGTTCTTGAGACCCAGTACTTC
CASSYSTVLETQYF
>TRBV30|NA|13|NA|TRBJ1-1
TGTGCCTGGAGTCTAAGATTGAACACTGAAGCTTTCTTT
CAWSLRLNTEAFF
>TRBV7-9|few|12|NA|TRBJ1-2
TGTGCCAGCAGCTTAGCTGATAATGGCTACACCTTC
CASSLADNGYTF
>TRBV10-1|NA|13|TRBD1|TRBJ2-3
TGCGCCAGCAGACAGGGGTTTACAGATACGCAGTATTTT
CASRQGFTDTQYF
>TRBV5-4|once|17|TRBD1|TRBJ2-3
TGTGCCAGCAGCCCACCCCAGGGACAGGGACCCACAGATACGCAGTATTTT
CASSPPQGQGPTDTQYF
>TRBV28|NA|15|TRBD1|TRBJ1-2
TGTGCCAGCAGTCTCCAGGGGGCGTTGAGCTATGGCTACACCTTC
CASSLQGALSYGYTF
>TRBV5-1|NA|14|NA|TRBJ2-5
TGCGCCAGCAGCTTGGGTGGTCCCCTGGAGACCCAGTACTTC
CASSLGGPLETQYF
>TRBV18|NA|16|TRBD1|TRBJ1-1
TGTGCCAGCTCCGCCTTCCCCGGGACAGGGGACTCTGAAGCTTTCTTT
CASSAFPGTGDSEAFF
>TRBV5-6|NA|15|TRBD1|TRBJ1-4
TGTGCCAGCAGCCTAAGGACAGGGACGAATGAAAAACTGTTTTTT
CASSLRTGTNEKLFF
>TRBV5-8|few|16|NA|TRBJ2-5
TGTGCCAGCAGCTTGGCCTTAGGGGTGATCCAAGAGACCCAGTACTTC
CASSLALGVIQETQYF
>TRBV4-2|NA|16|NA|TRBJ2-7
TGTGCCAGCAGCCCCTTGGGGAGGACCTATTCCTACGAGCAGTACTTC
CASSPLGRTYSYEQYF
>TRBV10-3|NA|16|TRBD2|TRBJ2-7
TGTGCCATCAGTGAGGGGACTAGCGGGAGCCGCGGCGAGCAGTACTTC
CAISEGTSGSRGEQYF
>TRBV7-8|NA|17|NA|TRBJ2-1
TGTGCCAGCAGCGCTATACTAGTACAAGGGGGCTACAATGAGCAGTTCTTC
CASSAILVQGGYNEQFF
>TRBV5-6|few|16|NA|TRBJ2-1
TGTGCCAGCAGCTTGGCCGGGGGGCCCTCCTACAATGAGCAGTTCTTC
CASSLAGGPSYNEQFF
>TRBV7-9|NA|16|TRBD1|TRBJ2-7
TGTGCCAGCAGCCGAGGGGTCGGGACAGGGGTCTACGAGCAGTACTTC
CASSRGVGTGVYEQYF
>TRBV5-5|NA|14|NA|TRBJ2-1
TGTGCCAGCAGCTTGGACGGACAGTACAATGAGCAGTTCTTC
CASSLDGQYNEQFF
>TRBV27|NA|14|TRBD1|TRBJ1-5
TGTGCCAGCAGTTCCCGGGACAGGGGCCAGCCCCAGCATTTT
CASSSRDRGQPQHF
>TRBV5-8|NA|14|NA|TRBJ1-1
TGTGCCAGCAGCTTGATGGGGATAAACACTGAAGCTTTCTTT
CASSLMGINTEAFF
>TRBV29-1|NA|14|TRBD1|TRBJ1-1
TGCAGCGTTGAACCCGGACAGGGCTCCTCTGACGCTTTCTTT
CSVEPGQGSSDAFF
>TRBV24-1|NA|13|TRBD1|TRBJ2-7
TGTGCCACAGGGGCAGGGGGCGGCTACGAGCAGTACTTC
CATGAGGGYEQYF
>TRBV9|NA|11|NA|TRBJ2-3
TGTGCCAGCAGTAATACAGATACGCAGTATTTT
CASSNTDTQYF
>TRBV3-1/TRBV3-2|NA|17|NA|TRBJ2-6
TGTGCCAGCAGCCAAGTCCCCGCTGCCTCTGGGGCCAACGTCCTGACTTTC
CASSQVPAASGANVLTF
>TRBV4-2|NA|13|NA|TRBJ1-1
TGTGCCAGCAGCCAAGTTTATGAGACTGAAGCTTTCTTT
CASSQVYETEAFF
>TRBV30|NA|16|NA|TRBJ2-5
TGTGCCTGGAGTGTACCATGGGGGCCACCAAAGGTGACCCAGTACTTC
CAWSVPWGPPKVTQYF
>TRBV5-4|few|15|TRBD1|TRBJ2-1
TGTGCCAGCAGTTCTGGGACAGGGACAAACAATGAGCAGTTCTTC
CASSSGTGTNNEQFF
>TRBV10-2|NA|13|NA|TRBJ2-5
TGCGCCAGCAGTAGGCCGACAGACGGGACCCAGTACTTC
CASSRPTDGTQYF
>TRBV10-2|NA|13|TRBD2|TRBJ2-7
TGCGCCAGCAGGGGCGGGAGAGTCTACGAGCAGTACTTC
CASRGGRVYEQYF
>TRBV6-9|NA|15|NA|TRBJ2-3
TGTGCCAGCAGTTATTGGGCTAGCGCCACTGATACGCAGTATTTT
CASSYWASATDTQYF
>TRBV29-1|NA|15|NA|TRBJ1-2
TGCAGCGTCACCCTCCTCTCGGGAACTAACTATGGCTACACCTTC
CSVTLLSGTNYGYTF
>TRBV5-1|NA|14|TRBD1|TRBJ2-1
TGCGCCAGCAGCTTCAAGGGGGCGAGCAATGAGCAGTTCTTC
CASSFKGASNEQFF
>TRBV5-1|NA|12|NA|TRBJ2-2
TGCGCCAGCCAGTGGGAGGACGGGGAGCTGTTTTTT
CASQWEDGELFF
>TRBV6-2/TRBV6-3|NA|14|NA|TRBJ1-1
TGTGCCAGCAGTTACGGCAGGCCATACACTGAAGCTTTCTTT
CASSYGRPYTEAFF
>TRBV13|NA|14|NA|TRBJ2-6
TGTGCCAGCAGCATGAGCTCTGGGGCCAACGTCCTGACTTTC
CASSMSSGANVLTF
>TRBV30|NA|11|NA|TRBJ1-2
TGTGCCTGGAGCTTAGAGGGAGGCTACACCTTC
CAWSLEGGYTF